The 32 T cell receptor beta chains reported below all come from one sample, sequenced in a study of metastatic and nonmetastatic thyroid tumors. No treatment had been given to any patient before thyroid surgery. MiXCR re-clonotyped the PCR reads for TCRdb. Counted here are about 32,000 clones, just under 25% occurring once; the ten biggest clones make up less than 9.5%. The sample comprised blood. The receptors stem from a female donor with papillary thyroid cancer or a benign thyroid nodule (not recorded which). Some clones in this sample may be carry-over from other donors' samples.

This clone was counted many times. V is TRBV18 and J is TRBJ2-1, with a tentative D call TRBD2 (6 bases). Germline CDR1 and CDR2: KGHSH and LQKENI. The V end lost 8 bases, the J end lost 4 bases, and 21 bases lay between the germline ends. The CDR3 totals 16 residues. CDR3 in amino acids: CASNSLADLTYNEQFF. CDR3 bases: TGTGCCAGCAATTCCTTAGCGGACTTAACTTACAATGAGCAGTTCTTC.

This clone was counted many times. The junction and the germline gene differ at one end; a read error may be behind it. This sequence joins TRBV20-1 and TRBJ2-3, with a weak D call TRBD2 (5 bases). Germline V gene data show CDR1 as DFQATT and CDR2 as SNEGSKA (reference sequence). The CDR3 is 13 residues long. The CDR3 spells CSARGWESNTQYF. CDR3 bases: TGCAGTGCCAGAGGGTGGGAGTCGAATACGCAGTATTTT.

Concerning this clone: Mismatch with germline at one junction end may stem from a read error. This chain joins TRBV10-3 and TRBJ2-7, with D possibly being TRBD2 (6 bases). The CDR3 runs to 12 residues. Germline V lookup: CDR1 ENHRY, CDR2 SYGVKD. The CDR3 DNA follows: TGTGCCATCAGTGACGCGGGACTCGATCAGAACTTC. This gives the protein CAISDAGLDQNF.

The rearrangement uses TRBV2 and TRBJ1-1; D remains ambiguous. V was shortened by 11 bases and J by 7 bases, with 14 bases between the two germline ends. CDR1 and CDR2 from the germline V gene are SNHLY and FYNNEI. CDR3 length equals 11 residues. CDR3 in DNA: TGTGCCTCCACTTGTGGACTTGAAGCTTTCTTT. Translating it yields CASTCGLEAFF.

This clone was seen ten or more times. V is TRBV5-6 and J is TRBJ1-3, with TRBD1 matching over 9 bases. The germline V gene has CDR1 SGHDT and CDR2 YYEEEE. The CDR3 spans 17 residues. V shed 4 bases, J shed 0 bases, and the junction held 8 bases outside the gene matches. The CDR3 here is CASSTGTGLRSGNTIYF. As DNA, the CDR3 is TGTGCCAGCAGCACTGGGACAGGGCTTCGCTCTGGAAACACCATATATTTT. Based on the CDR3 plus reference TRBV5-6 and TRBJ1-3, the full variable domain is DAGVTQSPTHLIKTRGQQVTLRCSPKSGHDTVSWYQQALGQGPQFIFQYYEEEERQRGNFPDRFSGHQFPNYSSELNVNALLLGDSALYLCASSTGTGLRSGNTIYFGEGSWLTVV.

This clone has ten or more counts. This sequence joins TRBV5-1 and TRBJ1-6; no clear D. There are 15 residues in the CDR3. Per germline, CDR1 SGHRS and CDR2 YFSETQ. Deletions cut 6 bases from V and 5 bases from J, with 15 bases between. The CDR3 loop reads CASITTDKNNSPLHF. Written as DNA, the CDR3 is TGCGCCAGCATAACTACCGACAAAAATAATTCACCCCTCCACTTT. Based on the CDR3 plus reference TRBV5-1 and TRBJ1-6, the full variable domain is KAGVTQTPRYLIKTRGQQVTLSCSPISGHRSVSWYQQTPGQGLQFLFEYFSETQRNKGNFPGRFSGRQFSNSRSEMNVSTLELGDSALYLCASITTDKNNSPLHFGNGTRLTVT.

The table lists this clone with a few counts. This chain uses TRBV27 with TRBJ2-7; D is ambiguous. The CDR3 covers 11 residues. V was cut by 2 bases and J by 11 bases, with 10 bases left in between. Per germline, CDR1 MNHEY and CDR2 SMNVEV (reference sequence). CDR3 sequence (DNA): TGTGCCAGCAGTTTAGGAGACGAAAAGTACTTC. Protein product: CASSLGDEKYF.

This chain connects TRBV20-1 to TRBJ2-3; 7 bases map to TRBD2. Germline V gene data show CDR1 as DFQATT and CDR2 as SNEGSKA (reference sequence). The V segment lost 5 bases and the J segment 5 bases; nucleotides outside the gene matches: 7. This CDR3 contains 13 residues. In DNA form, the CDR3 reads TGCAGTGCTCTTCTAGCGGAGCTAGATACGCAGTATTTT. This codes for CSALLAELDTQYF.

Ten or more counts support this clone. The V call is TRBV12-3 or TRBV12-4, the J call TRBJ2-5, with D possibly called TRBD1 or TRBD2 (5 bases each). V lost 6 bases and J 4 bases, leaving 12 bases between the germline ends. CDR3 length equals 13 residues. The CDR3 sequence is CASSRDRLETQYF. The CDR3 coding sequence is TGTGCCAGCAGCCGGGACCGCTTAGAGACCCAGTACTTC.

This clone was observed many times. This chain joins TRBV3-1 and TRBJ2-2; 7 bases are a match to TRBD2. The CDR3 loop spans 17 amino acids. Germline CDR1 is LGHDT and CDR2 is YNNKEL (reference sequence). The V gene end was trimmed by 8 bases and the J gene end by 1 base; junction bases not matched to a gene: 13. DNA of the CDR3: TGTGCCAGCTACCAGGGAGGGTGGGAGCAGAACACCGGGGAGCTGTTTTTT. The encoded protein is CASYQGGWEQNTGELFF.

This clone showed up many times. J is TRBJ2-3 and V is TRBV2, with D hard to call. V dropped 8 bases and J dropped 1 base, with 10 bases sitting between them. This CDR3 is built from 13 residues. Per germline, CDR1 SNHLY and CDR2 FYNNEI. Here the CDR3 reads CASGNPGTDTQYF. CDR3 nucleotide sequence: TGTGCCAGCGGGAACCCAGGCACAGATACGCAGTATTTT. Based on the CDR3 plus reference TRBV2 and TRBJ2-3, the full variable domain is EPEVTQTPSHQVTQMGQEVILRCVPISNHLYFYWYRQILGQKVEFLVSFYNNEISEKSEIFDDQFSVERPDGSNFTLKIRSTKLEDSAMYFCASGNPGTDTQYFGPGTRLTVL.

This clone was seen repeatedly, ten times or more. This sequence joins TRBV4-1 and TRBJ1-2; no reliable D call. Germline V gene sequence: CDR1 MGHRA, CDR2 YSYEKL. The CDR3 sequence is 15 residues long. Trimming took off 0 bases at V and 0 bases at J, with 8 bases between the two ends. CDR3 amino acids: CASSQDLAANYGYTF. DNA of the CDR3: TGCGCCAGCAGCCAAGATTTGGCAGCTAACTATGGCTACACCTTC.

The chain joins TRBV2 to TRBJ1-5; no reliable D call. Trimming left V 4 bases short and J 0 bases short, with 1 base between. This CDR3 contains 12 residues. Looked up from germline, CDR1 is SNHLY and CDR2 is FYNNEI. The CDR3 DNA is TGTGCCAGCAGTGGTAGCAATCAGCCCCAGCATTTT. Its protein is CASSGSNQPQHF.

The sample holds a few counts of this clone. This rearrangement joins TRBV10-3 to TRBJ2-2, with D tentatively TRBD2 (5 bases). V lost 10 bases, J lost 7 bases, and 19 bases lay in between. Germline CDR1 ENHRY, CDR2 SYGVKD. CDR3 length equals 14 residues. The CDR3 bases are TGTGCCAGCGGGCCGTCCGGTGTCGGCGGGGAGCTGTTTTTT. Amino acids: CASGPSGVGGELFF.

This clone was seen repeatedly, ten times or more. This chain links TRBV7-9 with TRBJ2-1; 10 bases map to TRBD2. CDR3 length: 16 residues. In germline, CDR1 is SEHNR, CDR2 FQNEAQ (reference sequence). V lost 0 bases, J lost 2 bases, and 1 base stayed unmatched. CDR3 nucleotide sequence: TGTGCCAGCAGCTTAGCACTAGCGGGGACCTACAATGAGCAGTTCTTC. It specifies CASSLALAGTYNEQFF.

Comment on this clone: One end of the junction does not line up with germline, which may come from a read error. This chain connects TRBV3-1 to TRBJ2-7; TRBD1 is a possible D gene (6 bases). CDR3 size: 17 residues. CDR1 and CDR2 from the germline V gene are LGHDT and YNNKEL (reference sequence). This CDR3 reads CPSSQEIGTTDSYEQYF. CDR3 nucleotides: TGTCCCAGCAGCCAAGAAATTGGGACAACCGACTCCTACGAGCAGTACTTC.

This clone has ten or more counts. The chain recombines TRBV20-1 with TRBJ2-1; D not certain. Trimming cost V 6 bases and J 5 bases, with 17 bases left between them. Germline V CDR1 and CDR2: DFQATT, SNEGSKA (reference sequence). The CDR3 runs to 14 residues. CDR3 DNA: TGCAGTGCCACCCACCTTAAATTGAACAATGAGCAGTTCTTC. Translated: CSATHLKLNNEQFF.

This clone was seen ten or more times. The chain has TRBV6-1 and TRBJ1-5; maybe TRBD1 (5 bases). The length of the CDR3 is 12 residues. CDR1 is MNHNS and CDR2 is SASEGT in the germline V gene. Deletions cut 3 bases from V and 7 bases from J, with 7 bases between. CDR3 coding DNA: TGTGCCAGCAGTGACCAGGGACAGCCCCAGCATTTT. It specifies CASSDQGQPQHF.

This clone was recorded many times. A much larger clone differs by one base, so this may be a read error. The chain joins TRBV4-3 to TRBJ2-7; 7 bases are shared with TRBD1. CDR1 LGHNA and CDR2 YSLEER come from the germline V gene. The CDR3 loop spans 15 amino acids. With 0 bases clipped from V and 5 bases from J, the junction kept 7 bases outside the gene matches. In nucleotides, the CDR3 is TGCGCCAGCAGCCAAGATCAGGGGGAAGCGGACGAGCAGTACTTC. Translated, it gives CASSQDQGEADEQYF.

This clone was counted many times. J is TRBJ2-5 and V is TRBV6-2 or TRBV6-3; the D gene is possibly TRBD2 (6 bases). This CDR3 has 15 residues. CDR1 is MNHEY and CDR2 is SVGEGT in the germline V gene. Trimming shortened V by 5 bases and J by 2 bases, and 15 bases separated the two germline ends. DNA of the CDR3: TGTGCCAGCAGTCCTTTCGGGAGTGGGCAAGAGACCCAGTACTTC. Protein sequence: CASSPFGSGQETQYF.

This clone has a handful of counts. The rearrangement links TRBV24-1 to TRBJ2-5; possibly TRBD1 for D (6 bases). The CDR3 runs 15 residues. Between the trimmed V and J ends, which lost 7 bases and 3 bases, there was a span of 17 bases. Germline CDR1 and CDR2: KGHDR and SFDVKD. This CDR3 is CATSPGAVTKETQYF. Written as DNA, the CDR3 is TGTGCCACCAGCCCAGGGGCAGTCACCAAAGAGACCCAGTACTTC.

This clone was counted only a few times. This chain uses TRBV19 with TRBJ2-5, with 10 bases aligning to TRBD2. With V trimmed by 4 bases and J by 5 bases, 4 bases remained unmatched. Germline CDR1 LNHDA, CDR2 SQIVND (reference sequence). The CDR3 length is 14 residues. In DNA form, the CDR3 reads TGTGCCAGTAGTAGCACTAGCGGGAAGGAGACCCAGTACTTC. It is translated as CASSSTSGKETQYF.

This clone was seen ten or more times. This sequence joins TRBV4-2 and TRBJ2-1; D possibly matches TRBD1 or TRBD2 (6 bases each). The germline CDR1 and CDR2 sequences are LGHNA and YNFKEQ. This CDR3 contains 13 residues. Trimming took off 7 bases at V and 11 bases at J, with 18 bases between the two ends. CDR3: CASTGEVGGKQFF. CDR3 sequence (DNA): TGTGCCAGCACAGGGGAAGTGGGGGGTAAGCAGTTCTTC.

By sample share, this clone is medium-sized (0.01 to 0.1%). This chain joins TRBV28 and TRBJ1-5; perhaps TRBD1 as D (6 bases). From germline, CDR1 is MDHEN and CDR2 SYDVKM. Trimming shortened V by 7 bases and J by 0 bases, and 10 bases separated the two germline ends. The CDR3 is 14 residues long. The chain's CDR3 is CASNRVYSNQPQHF. As DNA, the CDR3 is TGTGCCAGCAACAGGGTTTATAGCAATCAGCCCCAGCATTTT.

This clone is termed medium-sized. The genes are TRBV12-3 or TRBV12-4 and TRBJ2-3; 10 nucleotides line up with TRBD2. The J segment lost 3 bases and the V segment lost 1 base, leaving 4 bases of the junction unmatched. The CDR3 is made up of 16 amino acids. The CDR3 DNA follows: TGTGCCAGCAGTTTAGGGAGCGGGAGGGGGACAGATACGCAGTATTTT. Amino acids: CASSLGSGRGTDTQYF.

As DNA, the CDR3 is TGTGCCAGCAGCTTGGTGGAGGGGCCCTACGAGCAGTACTTC. It yields the protein CASSLVEGPYEQYF. The genes are TRBV7-2 and TRBJ2-7; D might be TRBD2 (6 bases). This CDR3 has 14 amino acids. Trimming pared 3 bases from V and 2 bases from J, leaving 11 bases between. Germline V CDR1 and CDR2: SGHTA, FQGNSA.

On this clone: The final CDR3 position lacks the conserved phenylalanine or tryptophan, pointing to a likely read error. V and J are TRBV20-1 and TRBJ2-3, with D possibly being TRBD2 (6 bases). The V end was cut by 7 bases, the J end by 4 bases, with 9 bases between. Germline V gene data show CDR1 as DFQATT and CDR2 as SNEGSKA (reference sequence). The CDR3 is 11 residues long. CDR3 amino acids: CSEGLSDTQYS. In DNA form, the CDR3 reads TGCAGTGAGGGACTGTCAGATACGCAGTATTCT.

A few counts support this clone. This may arise from a read error, as a much more abundant clone is one base away. The chain employs TRBV10-2 and TRBJ2-1; D possibly uses TRBD1 or TRBD2 (6 bases each). The germline V gene encodes CDR1 WSHSY and CDR2 SAAADI. CDR3 length: 14 residues. DNA for the CDR3: TGCGCCAGCAGTGAACTAGACGGGGGCAATGAGCAATTCTTC. It translates to CASSELDGGNEQFF.

This clone was detected many times. The J gene is TRBJ2-3, the V gene TRBV28; TRBD2 agrees at 9 bases. The CDR3 runs 18 residues. V lost 6 bases to trimming and J lost 0 bases; unmatched junction nucleotides: 13. CDR1 and CDR2 (germline): MDHEN, SYDVKM. CDR3 residues: CASRSHGGLAGSTDTQYF. CDR3 in DNA: TGTGCCAGCAGGTCCCACGGAGGTCTAGCGGGGAGCACAGATACGCAGTATTTT.

In its sample, this clone was seen a few times. The chain is built from TRBV12-3 or TRBV12-4 and TRBJ2-7; TRBD1 matches at 7 bases. The J segment lost 5 bases and the V segment lost 6 bases, leaving 10 bases of the junction unmatched. The CDR3 has 14 amino acids. The CDR3 loop reads CASSRQGRDNEQYF. CDR3 nucleotide sequence: TGTGCCAGCAGCCGACAGGGTAGGGATAACGAGCAGTACTTC.

The chain links TRBV6-1 to TRBJ2-7, with 10 bases aligning to TRBD2. The CDR3 is 15 amino acids. CDR1 is MNHNS and CDR2 is SASEGT in the germline V gene. V gave up 1 base and J gave up 3 bases; unmatched junction bases: 3. CDR3 in amino acids: CASSEDSGGRYEQYF. The CDR3 DNA follows: TGTGCCAGCAGTGAAGATAGCGGGGGGCGCTACGAGCAGTACTTC.

The V call is TRBV2, the J call TRBJ2-3; D is undetermined. The CDR3 has 15 amino acids. Germline loops: CDR1 SNHLY, CDR2 FYNNEI. V was cut by 3 bases and J by 0 bases, with 10 bases left in between. The chain's CDR3 is CASSDIGRSTDTQYF. CDR3 nucleotide sequence: TGTGCCAGCAGTGACATCGGACGGAGCACAGATACGCAGTATTTT.